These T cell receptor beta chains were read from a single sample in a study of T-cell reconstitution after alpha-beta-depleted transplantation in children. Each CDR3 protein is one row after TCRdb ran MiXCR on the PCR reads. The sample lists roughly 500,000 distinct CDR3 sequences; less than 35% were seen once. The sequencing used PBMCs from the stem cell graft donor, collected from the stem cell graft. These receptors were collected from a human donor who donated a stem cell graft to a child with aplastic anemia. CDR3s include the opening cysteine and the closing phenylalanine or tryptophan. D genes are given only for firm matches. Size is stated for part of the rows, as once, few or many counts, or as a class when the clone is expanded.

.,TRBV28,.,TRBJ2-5,TGTGCCAGCAGTTTATTCGGTTTTGGCAGGGAGTACGGAGAGACCCAGTACTTC,CASSLFGFGREYGETQYF
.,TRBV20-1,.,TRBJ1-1,TGCAGTGCTAGAGCCCGGGACCCTGAAGCTTTCTTT,CSARARDPEAFF
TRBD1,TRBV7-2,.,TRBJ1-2,TGTGCCAGCAGCCGAAGGGGGACCGGACAGGCCTCCTATGGCTACACCTTC,CASSRRGTGQASYGYTF
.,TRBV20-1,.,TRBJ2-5,TGCAGTGCCCAGATGGGGGAACTTGAGACCCAGTACTTC,CSAQMGELETQYF
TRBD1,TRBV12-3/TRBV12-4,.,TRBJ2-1,TGTGCCAGCATCCTCGGGACAGGGGGCCTCAATGAGCAGTTCTTC,CASILGTGGLNEQFF
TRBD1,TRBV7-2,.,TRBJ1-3,TGTGCCAGTTGCACTGGGACAGTTGGCCCAAACACCATATATTTT,CASCTGTVGPNTIYF
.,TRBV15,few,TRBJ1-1,TGTGCCACCAGCAGAAGGACGACGACAGAAGCTTTCTTT,CATSRRTTTEAFF
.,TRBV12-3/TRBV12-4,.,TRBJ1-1,TGTGCCAGCAGCCCGGGCAGGGCCCGAAACACTGAAGCTTTCTTT,CASSPGRARNTEAFF
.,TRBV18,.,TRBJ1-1,TGTGCCAGCTCACCATCCCCAGGATTCGGCACTGAAGCTTTCTTT,CASSPSPGFGTEAFF
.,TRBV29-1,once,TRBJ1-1,TGCAGCGTTGCATCACAGGGTTTGAACACTGAAGCTTTCTTT,CSVASQGLNTEAFF
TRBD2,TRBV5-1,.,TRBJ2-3,TGCGCCAGCAGTACAGGGACTAGCGGAGATACGCAGTATTTT,CASSTGTSGDTQYF
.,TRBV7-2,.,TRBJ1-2,TGTGCCAGCAGCTTAGTCGGGGACCAGGGACGAGGCTACACCTTC,CASSLVGDQGRGYTF
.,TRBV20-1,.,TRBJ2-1,TGCAGTGCTAGAGGCCGCATAGCAACCGGCTACAATGAGCAGTTCTTC,CSARGRIATGYNEQFF
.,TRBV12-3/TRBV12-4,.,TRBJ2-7,TGTGCCAGCAGTTTAGGCCCCCCGATGGTCTACGAGCAGTACTTC,CASSLGPPMVYEQYF
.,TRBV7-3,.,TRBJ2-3,TGTGCCAGCAGCTTAACAGGCAGGGGCGGCACAGATACGCAGTATTTT,CASSLTGRGGTDTQYF
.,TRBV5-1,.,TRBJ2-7,TGCGCCAGCAGAGTTGCAGGCGGGCCTGCCTACGAGCAGTACTTC,CASRVAGGPAYEQYF
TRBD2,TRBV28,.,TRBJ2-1,TGTGCCAGCAACAGAGGTGGGGGGGAATACAATGAGCAGTTCTTC,CASNRGGGEYNEQFF
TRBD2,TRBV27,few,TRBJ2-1,TGTGCCAGCAGTTCTAGCGGGGGGGGCTACAATGAGCAGTTCTTC,CASSSSGGGYNEQFF
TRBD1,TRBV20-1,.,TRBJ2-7,TGCAGTGCAGAACCGGGACAGGGGAGGGCCTACGAGCAGTACTTC,CSAEPGQGRAYEQYF
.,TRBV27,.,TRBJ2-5,TGTGCCAGCAGTTTTTGGGGTCAGGGAGAGACCCAGTACTTC,CASSFWGQGETQYF
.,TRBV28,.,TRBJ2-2,TGTGCCAGCAGTTTCTACAGGGAAGACACCGGGGAGCTGTTTTTT,CASSFYREDTGELFF
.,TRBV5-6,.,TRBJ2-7,TGTGCCAGCAGCTTCCGGTCCAGACAAAACGAGCAGTACTTC,CASSFRSRQNEQYF
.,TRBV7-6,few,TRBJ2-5,TGTGCCAGCAGCCCGCGTCCAATTCTTGAGACCCAGTACTTC,CASSPRPILETQYF
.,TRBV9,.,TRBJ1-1,TGTGCCAGCAGCGTAGATGGGGGGACTGAAGCTTTCTTT,CASSVDGGTEAFF
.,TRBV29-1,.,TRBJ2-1,TGCAGCGCTCGTAAACCGGGACAAGGCTACAATGAGCAGTTCTTC,CSARKPGQGYNEQFF
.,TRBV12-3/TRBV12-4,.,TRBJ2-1,TGTGCCAGCGGGACTTCCTCCTACAATGAGCAGTTCTTC,CASGTSSYNEQFF
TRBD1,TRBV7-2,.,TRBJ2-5,TGTGCCAGCAGCTTAGGGCGTGGACAGGGAGTAGGAGAGACCCAGTACTTC,CASSLGRGQGVGETQYF
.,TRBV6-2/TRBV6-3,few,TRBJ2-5,TGTGCCAGCAGTTACTTTGGACTCCATGAGACCCAGTACTTC,CASSYFGLHETQYF
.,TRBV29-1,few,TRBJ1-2,TGCAGCGTCGAGGGAGAAGGGAGGTCTAACTATGGCTACACCTTC,CSVEGEGRSNYGYTF
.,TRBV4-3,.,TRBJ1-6,TGCGCCAGCAGCCATCCCCCCGGGAGGGAGAATTCACCCCTCCACTTT,CASSHPPGRENSPLHF
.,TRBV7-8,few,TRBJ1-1,TGTGCCAGCAGCTTAGCCGGGACGGGAGAAGCTTTCTTT,CASSLAGTGEAFF
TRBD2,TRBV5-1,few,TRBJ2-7,TGCGCCAGCGGAATGGGGACTAGCGGCTACGAGCAGTACTTC,CASGMGTSGYEQYF